One sample yielded the 12 T cell receptor beta chains listed below, sequenced in a study of T-cell reconstitution after alpha-beta-depleted transplantation in children. As it was prepared, the TCRbeta library received unique molecular identifiers. TCRdb reprocessed the PCR reads via MiXCR and lists one record per CDR3 protein. Of 700,000 or so distinct CDR3 sequences listed, about 12% are singletons. Here the sequenced sample was PBMCs, taken before TCRalphabeta/CD19-depleted stem cell transplant. The receptors shown here come from a girl aged 2-10 years with congenital amegakaryocytic thrombocytopenia, due to receive a stem cell transplant.

This clonotype was found many times. The rearrangement links TRBV28 to TRBJ1-5; 10 bases line up with TRBD1. The CDR3 extends over 13 amino acids. CDR1 is MDHEN, CDR2 SYDVKM, per germline. V trimming: 6 bases; J trimming: 6 bases; junction bases outside the gene matches: 2. The CDR3 sequence: CASSRTGGQPQHF. CDR3 bases: TGTGCCAGCAGCAGGACAGGGGGTCAGCCCCAGCATTTT.

This clonotype has only a few counts. The V and J genes are TRBV5-1 and TRBJ2-1; D gene ambiguous. The CDR3 extends over 15 amino acids. The V end lost 0 bases, the J end lost 7 bases, and 14 bases lay between the germline ends. From germline, CDR1 is SGHRS and CDR2 YFSETQ. The DNA for the CDR3 is TGCGCCAGCAGCTTGGCTACCAGCCACGGTAATGAGCAGTTCTTC. This codes for CASSLATSHGNEQFF.

This clonotype has ten or more counts. The J gene is TRBJ2-5, the V gene TRBV7-8; 10 bases line up with TRBD1. With 8 bases clipped from V and 1 base from J, the junction kept 4 bases outside the gene matches. Germline V gene lookup returns CDR1 SGHVS and CDR2 FQNEAQ. This CDR3 comprises 14 residues. CDR3 sequence: CASYRDRGQETQYF. In nucleotides, the CDR3 is TGTGCCAGCTACCGGGACAGGGGCCAAGAGACCCAGTACTTC.

The chain couples TRBV7-9 to TRBJ2-5; 11 positions match TRBD1. J lost 4 bases, V lost 2 bases, and 9 bases had no gene match. This CDR3 is 17 amino acids long. Germline V gene sequence: CDR1 SEHNR, CDR2 FQNEAQ (reference sequence). DNA for the CDR3: TGTGCCAGCAGCTTACTGCTACAGGACAGGGGGCGAGAGACCCAGTACTTC. This sequence encodes CASSLLLQDRGRETQYF.

This clonotype was counted ten times or more. The chain uses TRBV12-3 or TRBV12-4 and TRBJ2-5; 11 bases fit TRBD2. The CDR3 spans 14 residues. After removal of 6 bases from V and 8 bases from J, the junction contained 8 bases not matched to a gene. In nucleotides, the CDR3 is TGTGCCAGCAGCCCAACTAGCGGGAGCTACACCCAGTACTTC. Residues: CASSPTSGSYTQYF.

Regarding this clonotype: This sequence may be a read error, since a much larger clone differs from it by one base. The chain combines TRBV15 with TRBJ1-5; D is ambiguous. The CDR3 is 14 residues long. Germline V CDR1 and CDR2: LNHNV, YYDKDF (reference sequence). CDR3 in DNA: TGTGCCCCCAGCAGAACCACAGGCAATCAGCCCCAGCATTTT. This codes for CAPSRTTGNQPQHF.

The chain links TRBV6-1 to TRBJ1-2; a possible D gene is TRBD1 (5 bases). Trimming removed 5 bases at V and 7 bases at J, with 14 bases between. The length of the CDR3 is 13 residues. Germline V gene data show CDR1 as MNHNS and CDR2 as SASEGT. For the CDR3, the DNA is TGTGCCAGCAGTCCTGAGGGGATAGGTGGCTACACCTTC. Protein sequence: CASSPEGIGGYTF.

The chain uses TRBV20-1 and TRBJ2-1; 11 bases agree with TRBD2. This CDR3 comprises 20 residues. CDR1 and CDR2 (germline): DFQATT, SNEGSKA (reference sequence). Unmatched junction bases numbered 15, after V lost 1 base and J lost 1 base. The CDR3 spells CSARVHRTTSGTSSYNEQFF. CDR3 nucleotide sequence: TGCAGTGCTAGAGTCCATCGTACGACTAGCGGGACCTCGTCCTACAATGAGCAGTTCTTC.

This clonotype was found many times. This chain links TRBV12-3 or TRBV12-4 with TRBJ2-5, with unresolved D. The V end lost 5 bases, the J end lost 5 bases, and 15 bases lay between the germline ends. The CDR3 loop spans 14 amino acids. The CDR3: CASSPQARVETQYF. The CDR3 coding sequence is TGTGCCAGCAGTCCGCAGGCCAGAGTGGAGACCCAGTACTTC.

This clonotype was counted at least ten times. V usage is TRBV11-2 and J usage is TRBJ2-1, with D possibly being TRBD2 (6 bases). CDR1 is SGHAT and CDR2 is FQNNGV in the germline V gene. V lost 6 bases, J lost 6 bases, and 21 bases lay in between. This CDR3 is built from 16 residues. The CDR3 coding sequence is TGTGCCAGCAGAACGATACTCCGGGGGACTTCCAATGAGCAGTTCTTC. It specifies CASRTILRGTSNEQFF.

Many counts were recorded for this clonotype. The rearrangement joins TRBV21-1 to TRBJ2-3; no check of the table's D call, TRBD1, against the DNA was made. TRBV21-1 corresponds to a pseudogene. The CDR3 has 19 amino acids. Here the CDR3 DNA reads TGTGCCAGCAGCAAAGAGGGAGCGTGGTTTGTTCGGGGCACAGATACGCAGTATTTT. This translates into CASSKEGAWFVRGTDTQYF.

In its sample, this clonotype was seen a few times. The rearrangement joins TRBV12-3 or TRBV12-4 to TRBJ2-2; the match to TRBD1 covers 9 bases. The J segment lost 3 bases and the V segment lost 4 bases, leaving 6 bases of the junction unmatched. The CDR3 length is 16 residues. CDR3 DNA sequence: TGTGCCAGCAGTTCCCCGGACAGGGGTTACACCGGGGAGCTGTTTTTT. Amino acids: CASSSPDRGYTGELFF.